A selection of T cell receptor beta chains follows, all from one sample in a study of T cell responses to AZD1222 COVID-19 vaccine. Using immunoSEQ multiplex PCR, the repertoire was profiled, and TCRdb retains in-frame clones only, with some absent. Of more than 250,000 clones listed, approximately 95% are singletons. The starting material was peripheral blood, obtained on day 0 of AZD1222 vaccination. These TCRs come from an adult in good health. Both conserved end residues are part of each CDR3. Each record gives: J gene, V gene, D gene, clone size, CDR3 DNA, CDR3 protein. The D gene is left open where the match is weak. A row's size may be missing; if present it is once, few, many or a size class.

>TRBJ2-3|TRBV11-2|TRBD2|once
TGTGCCAGCAGCTTAGGGCCTGGCGGGGGGGCCACAGATACGCAGTATTTT
CASSLGPGGGATDTQYF
>TRBJ1-3|TRBV9|TRBD1|.
TGTGCCAGCAGCTCACTCGACAGGGAAAGTGGAAACACCATATATTTT
CASSSLDRESGNTIYF
>TRBJ2-7|TRBV28|.|.
TGTGCCAGCAGCTTGTCAATCCTCTCCTACGAGCAGTACTTC
CASSLSILSYEQYF
>TRBJ2-1|TRBV28|.|.
TGTGCCAGCAGTTTTTTGGGGAGAGAGCAGTTCTTC
CASSFLGREQFF
>TRBJ2-1|TRBV6-2/TRBV6-3|TRBD1|once
TGTGCCAGCAGTTACCTTTACGGACAGGGGAGAAATGAGCAGTTCTTC
CASSYLYGQGRNEQFF
>TRBJ1-2|TRBV28|.|.
TGTGCCAGCATCCAGGCAGCTCTGGGGAGCTATGGCTACACCTTC
CASIQAALGSYGYTF
>TRBJ1-2|TRBV4-2|.|.
TGTGCCAGCAGCCAAGACCAGCATGGCTACACCTTC
CASSQDQHGYTF
>TRBJ2-7|TRBV5-5|.|few
TGTGCCAGCAGCTTGTCAGGGGCCTACGAGCAGTACTTC
CASSLSGAYEQYF
>TRBJ2-4|TRBV4-1|TRBD1|.
TGCGCCAGCAGCCAAGCCGGGACAGGGGCAAACATTCAGTACTTC
CASSQAGTGANIQYF
>TRBJ1-2|TRBV20-1|.|.
TGCAGTGCTAGTGACCCTAGGGCCTATGGCTACACCTTC
CSASDPRAYGYTF
>TRBJ2-7|TRBV2|.|once
TGTGCCAGCTCACCACAGTTGGACTCCTACGAGCAGTACTTC
CASSPQLDSYEQYF